One and the same sample provided the 25 T cell receptor beta chains below, sequenced in a study of CD8+ T cells in alopecia areata (dated by TCRdb to the late 2010s). Library method: the immunoSEQ multiplex PCR assay. For TCR sequencing, RNA was extracted from every sample and reverse transcribed into cDNA to serve as template. What TCRdb holds here is the immuneACCESS table cut down to in-frame rearrangements. Part of the clones is not present; checked against another copy, under half of the missing clones reflect an unresolved V gene, and the others are unexplained. The sample has about 280,000 clones on record, about 62% of them singletons. The top ten clones comprise more than 1.5% of the sample. Read against the paper, the sample's time point label means: around 24 weeks on oral tofacitinib. This sample's treatment or condition label indicates: oral pan-JAK inhibitor, 5-10 mg twice daily. The sequences come from CD4+ T cells sorted from blood, collected at week 24, from a patient treated with tofacitinib. The receptors were sampled from a human donor with alopecia areata.

This clone was counted a few times. V gene TRBV29-1 combines with J gene TRBJ1-2; D gene ambiguous. The CDR3 extends over 12 amino acids. V was trimmed by 7 bases and J by 4 bases, leaving 13 bases between them. Per germline, CDR1 SQVTM and CDR2 ANQGSEA. The DNA of the CDR3 is TGCAGCGCCCCGGCCCTGTTCTATGGCTACACCTTC. Residues: CSAPALFYGYTF. Full variable domain (remainder filled in from reference TRBV29-1 and TRBJ1-2): SAVISQKPSRDICQRGTSLTIQCQVDSQVTMMFWYRQQPGQSLTLIATANQGSEATYESGFVIDKFPISRPNLTFSTLTVSNMSPEDSSIYLCSAPALFYGYTFGSGTRLTVV.

This clone has just a few counts. This chain uses TRBV4-3 with TRBJ2-2; D remains ambiguous. V was pared by 0 bases and J by 6 bases, with 5 bases between. Germline CDR1 is LGHNA and CDR2 is YSLEER. CDR3 length: 13 residues. CDR3 in DNA: TGCGCCAGCAGCCAAGATAGGGCCGGGGAGCTGTTTTTT. It codes for CASSQDRAGELFF.

A single count supports this clone. The J gene is TRBJ2-7, the V gene TRBV30, with TRBD1 matching over 9 bases. Losses at the gene ends were 0 bases for V and 6 bases for J; bases not matched to a gene: 3. The CDR3 length is 13 residues. From germline, CDR1 is GTSNPN and CDR2 SVGIG (reference sequence). CDR3 sequence: CAWSVQGASEQYF. The CDR3 DNA sequence: TGTGCCTGGAGTGTACAGGGGGCAAGCGAGCAGTACTTC.

This rearrangement joins TRBV2 to TRBJ1-5, with 7 bases identical to TRBD1. V dropped 9 bases and J dropped 4; count of bases not matched to a gene: 9. Per the germline V gene, CDR1 is SNHLY and CDR2 is FYNNEI. The CDR3 runs 14 residues. CDR3 residues: CASLDRVPNQPQHF. The CDR3 nucleotides read TGTGCCAGTCTAGACAGGGTACCGAATCAGCCCCAGCATTTT.

The rearrangement uses TRBV9 and TRBJ2-7; D is possibly TRBD1 (5 bases). V shed 4 bases and J shed 0 bases, with 11 bases lying between them. From germline, CDR1 is SGDLS and CDR2 YYNGEE. The CDR3 runs to 14 residues. The CDR3 sequence: CASSTSTVSYEQYF. CDR3 bases: TGTGCCAGCAGCACCTCGACAGTCTCCTACGAGCAGTACTTC.

This chain links TRBV13 with TRBJ2-3; the match to TRBD2 covers 8 bases. The CDR3 runs to 16 residues. CDR1 and CDR2 (germline): PRHDT, FYEKMQ (reference sequence). Unmatched junction bases numbered 10, after V lost 4 bases and J lost 4 bases. The CDR3 sequence: CASSSVGTRFSDTQYF. The CDR3 DNA is TGTGCCAGCAGCTCTGTCGGGACTAGATTTTCAGATACGCAGTATTTT.

The chain has TRBV30 and TRBJ2-7; D may be TRBD1 (5 bases). Germline CDR1 GTSNPN, CDR2 SVGIG (reference sequence). Deletions cut 1 base from V and 6 bases from J, with 10 bases between. This CDR3 has 12 amino acids. The DNA for the CDR3 is TGTGCCTGGAGTGCAGACAGATCCGAGCAGTACTTC. Its translation: CAWSADRSEQYF.

The chain recombines TRBV7-6 with TRBJ2-5; 10 bases line up with TRBD2. Per the germline V gene, CDR1 is SGHVS and CDR2 is FNYEAQ. The J segment lost 5 bases and the V segment lost 3 bases, leaving 6 bases of the junction unmatched. CDR3 length equals 15 residues. This CDR3 is CASSLGTSEAETQYF. The CDR3 nucleotides are TGTGCCAGCAGCTTGGGGACTAGCGAGGCGGAGACCCAGTACTTC.

This chain links TRBV15 with TRBJ1-2, with a possible D match to TRBD1 (5 bases). CDR1 is LNHNV and CDR2 is YYDKDF in the germline V gene (reference sequence). Between the trimmed V and J ends, which lost 1 base and 4 bases, there was a span of 13 bases. This CDR3 contains 15 residues. The CDR3 reads CATSRARQPGYGYTF. As DNA, the CDR3 is TGTGCCACCAGCAGAGCCCGACAGCCCGGCTATGGCTACACCTTC.

Of note for this clone: Different DNA sequences within this sample yield the same CDR3. CDR3 DNA: TGTGCCAGCAGCGTAGGTCTAGCGGGGGAGACCCAGTACTTC. This encodes CASSVGLAGETQYF. This chain connects TRBV9 to TRBJ2-5, with TRBD2 identical over 9 bases. Germline assignment: CDR1 SGDLS and CDR2 YYNGEE. Unmatched junction bases numbered 2, after V lost 0 bases and J lost 5 bases. The CDR3 covers 14 residues. Variable domain in full (rest from reference TRBV9 and TRBJ2-5): DSGVTQTPKHLITATGQRVTLRCSPRSGDLSVYWYQQSLDQGLQFLIQYYNGEERAKGNILERFSAQQFPDLHSELNLSSLELGDSALYFCASSVGLAGETQYFGPGTRLLVL.

The genes are TRBV9 and TRBJ1-4; D remains ambiguous. V gave up 2 bases and J gave up 0 bases, with 11 bases separating them. CDR3 size: 16 residues. Germline lookup yields CDR1 SGDLS and CDR2 YYNGEE. The CDR3 loop reads CASSVSAFATNEKLFF. Written as DNA, the CDR3 is TGTGCCAGCAGCGTTTCAGCTTTTGCAACTAATGAAAAACTGTTTTTT.

The rearrangement joins TRBV5-4 to TRBJ1-1; D is unresolved. The CDR3 has 13 amino acids. In germline, CDR1 is SGHNT, CDR2 YYREEE (reference sequence). With 3 bases removed from V and 4 bases from J, the gap between germline ends came to 10 bases. The CDR3 nucleotides read TGTGCCAGCAGCTCGGCAGTGCCCACTGAAGCTTTCTTT. Its translation: CASSSAVPTEAFF. The variable domain in full, completed from reference TRBV5-4 and TRBJ1-1, reads ETGVTQSPTHLIKTRGQQVTLRCSSQSGHNTVSWYQQALGQGPQFIFQYYREEENGRGNFPPRFSGLQFPNYSSELNVNALELDDSALYLCASSSAVPTEAFFGQGTRLTVV.

CDR3 DNA sequence: TGTGCCAGCGGATGGCCCGGGACGAATGGCTACACCTTC. Protein: CASGWPGTNGYTF. The chain couples TRBV25-1 to TRBJ1-2, with TRBD1 as a possible D gene (5 bases). Deletions cut 8 bases from V and 6 bases from J, with 16 bases between. CDR3 length: 13 amino acids. Germline assignment: CDR1 MGHDK and CDR2 SYGVNS.

The chain recombines TRBV5-4 with TRBJ2-1, with D possibly TRBD2 on 7 matching bases. Germline V lookup: CDR1 SGHNT, CDR2 YYREEE (reference sequence). Trimming cost V 0 bases and J 2 bases, with 12 bases left between them. This CDR3 has 16 amino acids. The CDR3 nucleotides are TGTGCCAGCAGCTTGGCGGGGGGCCTACCCTACAATGAGCAGTTCTTC. Translating gives CASSLAGGLPYNEQFF.

The chain links TRBV4-1 to TRBJ2-7; a weak D match, TRBD2 (5 bases). The ends were cut back, 0 bases at V and 5 bases at J, with 14 bases in the middle. The germline CDR1 and CDR2 sequences are MGHRA and YSYEKL. The CDR3 totals 15 residues. The CDR3: CASSQDRRGSDEQYF. In nucleotides, the CDR3 is TGCGCCAGCAGCCAAGATCGACGGGGTAGCGACGAGCAGTACTTC.

The table lists this clone with a few counts. The chain combines TRBV4-1 with TRBJ1-4; unclear D gene. CDR1 and CDR2 from the germline V gene are MGHRA and YSYEKL. V lost 4 bases, J lost 17 bases, and 20 bases lay in between. The CDR3 extends over 13 amino acids. The CDR3 spells CASSLAPGPNTFF. As DNA, the CDR3 is TGCGCCAGCAGCCTCGCCCCCGGGCCTAATACATTTTTT.

The rearrangement joins TRBV5-1 to TRBJ2-3, with TRBD1 identical over 7 bases. V gave up 6 bases and J gave up 2 bases; unmatched junction bases: 6. Germline CDR1 SGHRS, CDR2 YFSETQ. CDR3 length: 14 residues. This CDR3 reads CASTWDSPTDTQYF. CDR3 nucleotide sequence: TGCGCCAGCACCTGGGACAGTCCCACAGATACGCAGTATTTT.

This clone was seen a handful of times. The rearrangement joins TRBV20-1 to TRBJ2-7; D gene uncertain. The CDR3 spans 10 residues. Trimming stripped 3 bases from V and 3 bases from J, with 3 bases between. From germline, CDR1 is DFQATT and CDR2 SNEGSKA (reference sequence). CDR3 loop: CSASHYEQYF. CDR3 nucleotide sequence: TGCAGTGCTAGTCACTACGAGCAGTACTTC.

The chain links TRBV5-6 to TRBJ2-3, with TRBD2 matching over 7 bases. CDR3 length: 14 amino acids. V was clipped by 4 bases and J by 1 base; unmatched bases: 3. The V gene's germline CDR1 is SGHDT and CDR2 YYEEEE. CDR3 region: CASSHSGRTDTQYF. CDR3 coding DNA: TGTGCCAGCAGCCATAGCGGGCGCACAGATACGCAGTATTTT.

The chain couples TRBV7-2 to TRBJ2-3; TRBD2 agrees at 11 bases. The CDR3 is 16 amino acids. V dropped 2 bases and J dropped 4; count of bases not matched to a gene: 5. The germline CDR1 and CDR2 sequences are SGHTA and FQGNSA. CDR3 nucleotide sequence: TGTGCCAGCAGCTTATTTAGCGGGGGGGCACCAGATACGCAGTATTTT. Translation: CASSLFSGGAPDTQYF.

This clone was observed a handful of times. V usage is TRBV10-3 and J usage is TRBJ2-4, with a tentative D call TRBD2 (6 bases). CDR3 length: 17 residues. Between the trimmed V and J ends, which lost 2 bases and 0 bases, there was a span of 14 bases. CDR1 ENHRY and CDR2 SYGVKD come from the germline V gene. CDR3 nucleotide sequence: TGTGCCATCAGTGAGGGAGGGAGCCTTGGAGCCAAAAACATTCAGTACTTC. Its protein is CAISEGGSLGAKNIQYF.

This clone was recorded once. The chain has TRBV27 and TRBJ1-1; TRBD1 agrees at 7 bases. Germline CDR1 and CDR2: MNHEY and SMNVEV (reference sequence). This CDR3 contains 14 residues. V lost 5 bases to trimming and J lost 4 bases; unmatched junction nucleotides: 7. The chain's CDR3 is CASSPGDRSTEAFF. The CDR3 nucleotides are TGTGCCAGCAGTCCCGGGGACAGATCCACTGAAGCTTTCTTT.

V gene TRBV7-8 combines with J gene TRBJ2-7; D perhaps matches TRBD2 (6 bases). CDR3 length equals 16 residues. The germline CDR1 and CDR2 sequences are SGHVS and FQNEAQ. Trimming shortened V by 5 bases and J by 5 bases, and 22 bases separated the two germline ends. In nucleotides, the CDR3 is TGTGCCAGCAGCCCGGTGGACTACCCACTTACCGACGAGCAGTACTTC. Protein: CASSPVDYPLTDEQYF.

This clone came up once. The chain uses TRBV7-8 and TRBJ2-6; D is unclear. The CDR3 loop spans 12 amino acids. In germline, CDR1 is SGHVS, CDR2 FQNEAQ. The V end was cut by 3 bases, the J end by 12 bases, with 9 bases between. For the CDR3, the DNA is TGTGCCAGCAGCTTTCCAGGAGCCGTCCTGACTTTC. Protein sequence: CASSFPGAVLTF.

The rearrangement uses TRBV11-2 and TRBJ1-2; 8 nucleotides line up with TRBD1. CDR3 length equals 14 residues. V dropped 3 bases and J dropped 0; count of bases not matched to a gene: 0. Germline V gives CDR1 SGHAT, CDR2 FQNNGV. The CDR3 loop is CASSLTGANYGYTF. The CDR3 DNA reads as TGTGCCAGCAGCTTGACAGGGGCTAACTATGGCTACACCTTC.